This T cell receptor (beta chain) was captured by sequencing in a study of radiotherapy plus CTLA-4 blockade in lung cancer. Libraries were prepared by immunoSEQ multiplex PCR; TCRdb keeps only in-frame clonotypes and omits some of them. Of 25,000 to 40,000 clones in the sample, approximately 70% were seen once. This CDR3 has 14 residues. Germline trimming cut 3 bases from V and 4 bases from J; bases unmatched to any gene: 5. The V gene's germline CDR1 is MNHEY and CDR2 SMNVEV (reference sequence). The TCR sequence derives from a human donor with non-small cell lung cancer who had stable disease on radiotherapy plus ipilimumab. The sequenced sample was peripheral blood, obtained from a patient treated with radiotherapy plus ipilimumab. The gene calls are TRBV27 and TRBJ1-1; 7 bases are shared with TRBD1. CDR3 coding DNA: TGTGCCAGCAGTTTCCTGACAGGGTTCACTGAAGCTTTCTTT. Its protein is CASSFLTGFTEAFF.